This TCR beta chain was sequenced for a study of somatic mutations in cytotoxic T cells in rheumatoid arthritis. Study-wide findings and caveats: It was in rheumatoid arthritis patients, but not in healthy controls, that CD8+ clonality increased with age.

Clones were sequenced by immunoSEQ multiplex PCR, and TCRdb holds only the in-frame ones, with some missing. The sample includes some 40,000 clones, approximately 80% seen only once; the top ten take roughly 3.4%. Blood donors served as healthy controls; their median age was around 58 years (range roughly 20-80), and approximately 52% were female. The CDR3 is 15 amino acids. The germline gives CDR1 LNHDA, CDR2 SQIVND (reference sequence). Trimming removed 1 base from V and 4 bases from J, with 11 bases in between. A word on this clone: What it binds is not known.

The receptor's source is a man in his forties in good health. The chain recombines TRBV19 with TRBJ1-3, with D hard to call. Sequenced input: CD8+ T cells sorted from blood. CDR3 sequence: CASSIVRLLGNTIYF. CDR3 nucleotides: TGTGCCAGTAGTATAGTCCGTCTGCTAGGAAACACCATATATTTT.